The T cell receptor (beta chain) under discussion was sequenced for a study of cytomegalovirus exposure and HLA in healthy donors. The ends lost 9 bases at V and 4 bases at J; junction bases unmatched: 7. CDR1 is SEHNR, CDR2 FQNEAQ, per germline (reference sequence). CDR3 length: 14 amino acids. It was the roughly 110-subject validation cohort, separate from the roughly 700-subject first cohort, to which the donors belonged. The data were produced by immunoSEQ multiplex PCR, yet TCRdb's version contains in-frame clones alone and is incomplete. The sample records around 190,000 clones, roughly 88% being singletons. Remarks on this clone: Its matching antigen is unknown.

Findings and caveats of the study: Using the classifier, cytomegalovirus status was reportedly diagnosed with high specificity and sensitivity.

The clonotype was recovered from a woman aged 18-35 years in good health and CMV-seronegative. Sample: PBMCs. The chain joins TRBV7-9 to TRBJ2-7, with 12 nucleotides matching TRBD2. CDR3 sequence: CASSRGLAGYEQYF. CDR3 in DNA: TGTGCCAGTTCGCGAGGACTAGCGGGATACGAGCAGTACTTC.